The 8 T cell receptor beta chains below come from one sample, sequenced in a study of T cells after posttransplantation cyclophosphamide. Measured with immunoSEQ multiplex PCR; TCRdb has only the in-frame clones, and not every one. The sample lists about 28,000 clones, 86% occurring once. Sequencing was done on a sample of PBMCs. The receptors shown here come from a man aged 50 to 60.

This chain connects TRBV5-4 to TRBJ2-1; weak D call: TRBD2 (7 bases). Germline assignment: CDR1 SGHNT and CDR2 YYREEE (reference sequence). CDR3 size: 16 residues. V was shortened by 4 bases and J by 8 bases, with 22 bases between the two germline ends. The CDR3 is CASSLGLVGALDEQFF. For the CDR3, the DNA is TGTGCCAGCAGCCTAGGACTAGTGGGGGCATTGGATGAGCAGTTCTTC.

The J gene is TRBJ1-2, the V gene TRBV4-2; 7 bases map to TRBD1. With 2 bases clipped from V and 2 bases from J, the junction kept 5 bases outside the gene matches. Looked up from germline, CDR1 is LGHNA and CDR2 is YNFKEQ. The CDR3 has 15 residues. CDR3 coding DNA: TGTGCCAGCAGCCAACCCGGCAGGGGGAACTATGGCTACACCTTC. Translated: CASSQPGRGNYGYTF.

The chain is built from TRBV7-2 and TRBJ1-4; D might be TRBD1 (5 bases). In germline, CDR1 is SGHTA, CDR2 FQGNSA. V was pared by 5 bases and J by 4 bases, with 14 bases between. This CDR3 comprises 15 residues. CDR3 nucleotides: TGTGCCAGCAGCACAACAAGACAGAATAATGAAAAACTGTTTTTT. Its translation is CASSTTRQNNEKLFF.

This chain connects TRBV19 to TRBJ2-2; 15 bases are a match to TRBD2. Germline-derived CDR1 and CDR2 are LNHDA and SQIVND (reference sequence). The CDR3 spans 15 residues. The ends lost 8 bases at V and 6 bases at J; junction bases unmatched: 4. The CDR3 DNA reads TGTGCCAGTTGCTGGACTAGCGGGAGGGCCGGGGAGCTGTTTTTT. Protein sequence: CASCWTSGRAGELFF.

V gene TRBV2 combines with J gene TRBJ1-2; D not resolved. CDR1 and CDR2 (germline): SNHLY, FYNNEI. There are 14 residues in the CDR3. Trimming left V 2 bases short and J 4 bases short, with 11 bases between. The chain's CDR3 is CASSENGEGYGYTF. As DNA, the CDR3 is TGTGCCAGCAGTGAAAACGGAGAGGGCTATGGCTACACCTTC. Full variable domain (rest looked up from reference TRBV2 and TRBJ1-2): EPEVTQTPSHQVTQMGQEVILRCVPISNHLYFYWYRQILGQKVEFLVSFYNNEISEKSEIFDDQFSVERPDGSNFTLKIRSTKLEDSAMYFCASSENGEGYGYTFGSGTRLTVV.

This clone showed up just a few times. The V gene is TRBV15, the J gene TRBJ1-4, with D maybe TRBD1 (6 bases). This CDR3 has 15 amino acids. Germline CDR1 reads LNHNV; CDR2 reads YYDKDF (reference sequence). V was cut by 6 bases and J by 6 bases, with 17 bases left in between. The CDR3 DNA reads TGTGCCACCAGTCTCACGCGGGGGCGGGATGAAAAACTGTTTTTT. Protein product: CATSLTRGRDEKLFF.

J is TRBJ2-1 and V is TRBV18; D is ambiguous. In germline, CDR1 is KGHSH, CDR2 LQKENI. This CDR3 spans 15 amino acids. The V gene lost 4 bases and the J gene lost 4 bases, with 14 bases spanning the gap. The CDR3 bases are TGTGCCAGCTCACTCTCGGGTTATGGTTACAATGAGCAGTTCTTC. Its protein is CASSLSGYGYNEQFF.

The chain uses TRBV30 and TRBJ1-5, with 8 positions matching TRBD1. This CDR3 is 15 amino acids long. Germline CDR1 GTSNPN, CDR2 SVGIG (reference sequence). Trimming at V came to 3 bases and at J to 3 bases, leaving 7 bases not matched to a gene. The CDR3 coding sequence is TGTGCCTGGAGCGACAGGGGTTTATACAATCAGCCCCAGCATTTT. Residues: CAWSDRGLYNQPQHF.